The 32 T cell receptor beta chains reported below all come from one sample, sequenced in a study of T cells in Graves' hyperthyroidism and ophthalmopathy. TCR beta CDR3 regions were amplified from RNA transcripts. TCR CDR3 underwent first-round RT-PCR with the HTBI primer set. From the multiplex PCR reads, TCRdb called clonotypes with MiXCR, one entry per CDR3 protein. There are under 200,000 distinct CDR3 sequences in the sample; around 8.9% occur only once, and approximately 20% lies in the top ten. Sequenced: blood. All receptors derive from a woman aged 18-35 years with Graves' hyperthyroidism that later progressed to Graves' ophthalmopathy.

In this sample, this clonotype turned up many times. The chain's CDR3 is CASSLLASSTDTQYF. CDR3 bases: TGTGCCAGCAGCTTACTAGCGTCGTCCACAGATACGCAGTATTTT. This chain connects TRBV7-2 to TRBJ2-3; the D gene is possibly TRBD2 (6 bases). From germline, CDR1 is SGHTA and CDR2 FQGNSA. The CDR3 totals 15 residues. With 2 bases removed from V and 2 bases from J, the gap between germline ends came to 11 bases.

This clonotype was counted ten times or more. This rearrangement joins TRBV12-3 or TRBV12-4 to TRBJ2-1, with D unresolved. The CDR3 has 12 residues. V was cut by 2 bases and J by 5 bases, with 4 bases left in between. CDR3 protein: CASSLRNNEQFF. The CDR3, as DNA: TGTGCCAGCAGTTTACGGAACAATGAGCAGTTCTTC.

This clonotype was counted only a few times. A much larger clone lies a single base off, so this may be a read error. The V gene is TRBV12-3 or TRBV12-4, the J gene TRBJ1-2, with D possibly being TRBD1 (6 bases). The CDR3 is 12 residues long. CDR3 loop: CASSQGSYGCTF. CDR3 bases: TGTGCCAGCAGTCAGGGGAGCTATGGCTGCACCTTC.

This clonotype was detected only a few times. The V gene is TRBV14, the J gene TRBJ2-1, with unresolved D. The V end lost 3 bases, the J end lost 6 bases, and 12 bases lay between the germline ends. The CDR3 runs to 14 residues. Germline V lookup: CDR1 SGHDN, CDR2 FVKESK. In nucleotides, the CDR3 is TGTGCCAGCAGCCAGCCGGACCCGGTCAATGAGCAGTTCTTC. Translated, it gives CASSQPDPVNEQFF.

This clonotype came up many times. CDR3: CASRGGAVYSNQPQHF. The CDR3 coding sequence is TGTGCCAGCAGGGGGGGCGCAGTCTATAGCAATCAGCCCCAGCATTTT. V is TRBV28 and J is TRBJ1-5; TRBD1 is a possible D gene (6 bases). This CDR3 has 16 residues. The V and J ends lost 6 bases and 0 bases respectively, with 15 bases between them. Germline CDR1 is MDHEN and CDR2 is SYDVKM.

This clonotype was recorded many times. The chain has TRBV13 and TRBJ2-2; TRBD2 matches at 11 bases. J was trimmed by 5 bases and V by 9 bases; bases with no gene match: 11. CDR3 size: 16 residues. Germline V gives CDR1 PRHDT, CDR2 FYEKMQ (reference sequence). CDR3 amino acids: CASNPRTSGGTGELFF. CDR3 bases: TGTGCCAGTAACCCCCGCACTAGCGGGGGAACCGGGGAGCTGTTTTTT.

Notes on this clonotype: A read error may be the cause here, since a much bigger clone is one base away. The rearrangement uses TRBV15 and TRBJ1-4, with 7 bases matching TRBD1. This CDR3 contains 15 residues. Germline V gene lookup returns CDR1 LNHNV and CDR2 YYDKDF (reference sequence). The DNA for the CDR3 is TGTGCCGCCAGCAGGGGACAGACAATTAATGAAAAACTGTTTTTT. It yields the protein CAASRGQTINEKLFF. Full variable domain (rest looked up from reference TRBV15 and TRBJ1-4): DAMVIQNPRYQVTQFGKPVTLSCSQTLNHNVMYWYQQKSSQAPKLLFHYYDKDFNNEADTPDNFQSRRPNTSFCFLDIRSPGLGDTAMYLCAASRGQTINEKLFFGSGTQLSVL.

Many counts were recorded for this clonotype. The chain links TRBV6-1 to TRBJ1-2; weak D call: TRBD1 (5 bases). Germline-derived CDR1 and CDR2 are MNHNS and SASEGT. The CDR3 loop spans 15 amino acids. Trimming removed 5 bases at V and 6 bases at J, with 19 bases between. The CDR3 coding sequence is TGTGCCAGCAGTAGGGACCCCCAGAATTTCGATGGCTACACCTTC. It translates to CASSRDPQNFDGYTF.

This clonotype was seen only a few times. The V gene is TRBV19, the J gene TRBJ2-1, with TRBD2 identical over 10 bases. Germline V CDR1 and CDR2: LNHDA, SQIVND (reference sequence). This CDR3 region has 17 residues. V lost 3 bases, J lost 9 bases, and 14 bases stayed unmatched. CDR3 sequence (DNA): TGTGCCAGTAGTATTCCCTCGAGCGGGGGGGTAGTAGTTGAGCAGTTCTTC. Its protein product is CASSIPSSGGVVVEQFF.

To note about this clonotype: A junction boundary mismatches the germline segment, possibly from a read error. The V and J genes are TRBV3-1 and TRBJ2-6; the D gene is possibly TRBD2 (7 bases). The V gene's germline CDR1 is LGHDT and CDR2 YNNKEL (reference sequence). The CDR3 length is 13 residues. CDR3 sequence reads: CASSHLGGGQLHF. The CDR3 DNA reads TGTGCCAGCAGCCACCTGGGGGGGGGCCAACTCCACTTC.

This clonotype was found many times. V gene TRBV7-9 combines with J gene TRBJ2-1; D gene unclear. The CDR3 sequence is 12 residues long. Germline CDR1 reads SEHNR; CDR2 reads FQNEAQ (reference sequence). The V end was cut by 3 bases, the J end by 7 bases, with 7 bases between. The DNA for the CDR3 is TGTGCCAGCAGCTTCTTGGGTAATGAGCAGTTCTTC. This sequence encodes CASSFLGNEQFF. The whole variable domain, remainder taken from reference TRBV7-9 and TRBJ2-1, is DTGVSQNPRHKITKRGQNVTFRCDPISEHNRLYWYRQTLGQGPEFLTYFQNEAQLEKSRLLSDRFSAERPKGSFSTLEIQRTEQGDSAMYLCASSFLGNEQFFGPGTRLTVL.

Ten or more counts support this clonotype. This chain links TRBV11-2 with TRBJ2-7; possibly TRBD1 for D (6 bases). Trimming shortened V by 3 bases and J by 2 bases, and 11 bases separated the two germline ends. The V gene's germline CDR1 is SGHAT and CDR2 FQNNGV. The CDR3 has 14 residues. Here the CDR3 DNA reads TGTGCCAGCAGCTTCCTATGGACAGCCTACGAGCAGTACTTC. Amino acid sequence: CASSFLWTAYEQYF.

This clonotype was recorded at least ten times. The V and J genes are TRBV25-1 and TRBJ1-6, with D uncertain. V lost 7 bases to trimming and J lost 0 bases, with 28 bases between them. This CDR3 has 21 amino acids. CDR1 is MGHDK and CDR2 is SYGVNS in the germline V gene. CDR3 loop: CASIDGAPPEPDRSYNSPLHF. DNA for the CDR3: TGTGCCAGCATTGACGGAGCCCCGCCGGAGCCCGATCGCTCCTATAATTCACCCCTCCACTTT. Based on the CDR3 plus reference TRBV25-1 and TRBJ1-6, the full variable domain is EADIYQTPRYLVIGTGKKITLECSQTMGHDKMYWYQQDPGMELHLIHYSYGVNSTEKGDLSSESTVSRIRTEHFPLTLESARPSHTSQYLCASIDGAPPEPDRSYNSPLHFGNGTRLTVT.

This clonotype was counted ten times or more. The rearrangement uses TRBV5-5 and TRBJ1-5, with a tentative D call TRBD1 (6 bases). The CDR3 totals 14 residues. V lost 3 bases and J lost 1, with 8 bases in between. The germline CDR1 and CDR2 sequences are SGHKS and YYEKEE (reference sequence). CDR3 protein: CASSSQGSNQPQHF. CDR3 in DNA: TGTGCCAGCAGCTCTCAGGGGAGCAATCAGCCCCAGCATTTT. The full variable domain, its missing parts supplied by reference TRBV5-5 and TRBJ1-5, is DAGVTQSPTHLIKTRGQQVTLRCSPISGHKSVSWYQQVLGQGPQFIFQYYEKEERGRGNFPDRFSARQFPNYSSELNVNALLLGDSALYLCASSSQGSNQPQHFGDGTRLSIL.

The rearrangement links TRBV18 to TRBJ1-2; 7 nucleotides align to TRBD1. From germline, CDR1 is KGHSH and CDR2 LQKENI. The CDR3 runs to 17 residues. V was pared by 3 bases and J by 4 bases, with 14 bases of the junction left unmatched. CDR3 sequence reads: CASSPPVQGISGYGYTF. The CDR3 DNA follows: TGTGCCAGCTCACCTCCGGTACAGGGGATTTCGGGCTATGGCTACACCTTC.

Ten or more counts support this clonotype. The CDR3 coding sequence is TGCAGTGCTGGACCGACAGGTCCATATGGCTACACCTTC. It is translated as CSAGPTGPYGYTF. The chain combines TRBV20-1 with TRBJ1-2; tentative D call: TRBD1 (6 bases). The CDR3 contains 13 residues. Deletions cut 5 bases from V and 5 bases from J, with 15 bases between. The germline gives CDR1 DFQATT, CDR2 SNEGSKA (reference sequence).

This clonotype was counted only a few times. The J gene is TRBJ1-1, the V gene TRBV10-3, with TRBD1 as a possible D gene (5 bases). The germline CDR1 and CDR2 sequences are ENHRY and SYGVKD. The CDR3 covers 14 residues. V lost 2 bases and J lost 3, with 10 bases in between. This chain's CDR3 is CAISEGGEYTEAFF. DNA for the CDR3: TGTGCCATCAGTGAGGGGGGTGAATACACTGAAGCTTTCTTT.

Ten or more counts support this clonotype. The gene calls are TRBV2 and TRBJ1-2; no clear D gene. This CDR3 is built from 12 residues. Germline V lookup: CDR1 SNHLY, CDR2 FYNNEI. Trimming took 7 bases from V and 4 from J, leaving 10 bases between them. CDR3: CASNRLGYGYTF. The CDR3, as DNA: TGTGCCAGCAATAGGCTGGGCTATGGCTACACCTTC.

This clonotype was detected many times. The chain links TRBV27 to TRBJ1-2, with D uncertain. The germline gives CDR1 MNHEY, CDR2 SMNVEV (reference sequence). The V end was cut by 2 bases, the J end by 2 bases, with 9 bases between. CDR3 size: 14 residues. DNA of the CDR3: TGTGCCAGCAGTTTAGTAGCGGAAAACTATGGCTACACCTTC. It translates to CASSLVAENYGYTF.

The sample holds many counts of this clonotype. V gene TRBV18 combines with J gene TRBJ2-1; D unclear. The CDR3 extends over 14 amino acids. Germline lookup yields CDR1 KGHSH and CDR2 LQKENI. V was trimmed by 0 bases and J by 5 bases, leaving 8 bases between them. The CDR3 here is CASSPPVRNNEQFF. CDR3 nucleotides: TGTGCCAGCTCACCACCGGTTAGAAACAATGAGCAGTTCTTC.

This clonotype was counted at least ten times. The rearrangement joins TRBV11-2 to TRBJ1-1; D possibly corresponds to TRBD1 (5 bases). Germline V gives CDR1 SGHAT, CDR2 FQNNGV. V lost 1 base and J 9 bases, leaving 18 bases between the germline ends. The CDR3 loop spans 15 amino acids. The CDR3 DNA sequence: TGTGCCAGCAGCTTAGGGACCCTGGAGGGGCTCAAAGCTTTCTTT. It yields the protein CASSLGTLEGLKAFF.

With respect to this clonotype: A read error may explain this, as a much larger clone is one base away. The J gene is TRBJ2-3, the V gene TRBV3-1; the D gene could be TRBD1 or TRBD2 (5 bases each). Germline CDR1 reads LGHDT; CDR2 reads YNNKEL (reference sequence). CDR3 length equals 14 residues. As DNA, the CDR3 is TGTGCCAGCAGCCAAGTCAGGGAGACAGATACGCGGTATTTT. Amino acid sequence: CASSQVRETDTRYF.

This clonotype has a count of ten or more. The chain has TRBV28 and TRBJ2-7, with 7 positions matching TRBD2. Germline values: CDR1 MDHEN, CDR2 SYDVKM. The CDR3 spans 17 residues. J lost 1 base, V lost 1 base, and 10 bases had no gene match. CDR3 residues: CASSLFRRDYGSYEQYF. In DNA, the CDR3 is TGTGCCAGCAGTTTATTCCGTAGGGACTATGGATCCTACGAGCAGTACTTC.

This clonotype was counted ten times or more. V gene TRBV11-2 combines with J gene TRBJ1-5; D not resolved. CDR1 SGHAT and CDR2 FQNNGV come from the germline V gene. CDR3 length: 13 amino acids. V lost 3 bases and J 13 bases, leaving 16 bases between the germline ends. CDR3 sequence: CASSLEPGGSQHF. CDR3 nucleotide sequence: TGTGCCAGCAGCTTGGAACCCGGCGGGTCACAGCATTTT.

This clonotype was seen only a few times. The chain combines TRBV3-1 with TRBJ2-7; TRBD1 matches at 7 bases. Germline V lookup: CDR1 LGHDT, CDR2 YNNKEL (reference sequence). This CDR3 contains 17 residues. The junction had 11 bases not matched to a gene; V was cut back by 1 base and J by 2 bases. The CDR3 here is CASSQGLAGGKTYEQYF. In DNA, the CDR3 is TGTGCCAGCAGCCAAGGGTTGGCAGGGGGAAAGACCTACGAGCAGTACTTC.

This clonotype has a handful of counts. The chain links TRBV4-1 to TRBJ1-2; D possibly corresponds to TRBD1 (5 bases). The CDR3 sequence is 18 residues long. V lost 0 bases, J lost 0 bases, and 17 bases lay in between. The germline V gene has CDR1 MGHRA and CDR2 YSYEKL. CDR3 loop: CASSQDNRNLRANYGYTF. DNA for the CDR3: TGCGCCAGCAGCCAAGATAACAGGAACCTTAGAGCTAACTATGGCTACACCTTC.

As concerns this clonotype: It may be a read error: a sequence one base away is much more abundant. V and J are TRBV2 and TRBJ2-1, with 9 bases lining up with TRBD2. Trimming at V came to 5 bases and at J to 3 bases, leaving 2 bases not matched to a gene. This CDR3 region has 14 residues. CDR1 SNHLY and CDR2 FYNNEI come from the germline V gene. CDR3 nucleotides: TGTGCCAGCAGTCCTAGCGGGGACTACAATGAGCAGTTCTTC. Amino acids: CASSPSGDYNEQFF.

This clonotype was detected ten times or more. J is TRBJ2-5 and V is TRBV15, with unresolved D. Germline V CDR1 and CDR2: LNHNV, YYDKDF (reference sequence). This CDR3 comprises 11 residues. V shed 8 bases and J shed 2 bases, with 6 bases lying between them. The CDR3 sequence: CATGGQETQYF. In DNA, the CDR3 is TGTGCCACCGGCGGTCAAGAGACCCAGTACTTC.

A few counts support this clonotype. V gene TRBV9 combines with J gene TRBJ1-3; unclear D gene. The CDR3 is 15 amino acids. Trimming removed 2 bases from V and 0 bases from J, with 9 bases in between. Per germline, CDR1 SGDLS and CDR2 YYNGEE. The CDR3 DNA sequence: TGTGCCAGCAGCGTCGGGTTGGGCTCTGGAAACACCATATATTTT. It codes for CASSVGLGSGNTIYF.

This clonotype came up many times. The J gene is TRBJ1-5, the V gene TRBV12-3 or TRBV12-4, with 9 bases lining up with TRBD1. This CDR3 is 16 amino acids long. J lost 2 bases, V lost 5 bases, and 7 bases had no gene match. CDR3 sequence reads: CASSNTGGEGNQPQHF. The CDR3, as DNA: TGTGCCAGCAGTAACACAGGGGGCGAAGGCAATCAGCCCCAGCATTTT.

This clonotype was seen at least ten times. The chain is built from TRBV2 and TRBJ2-3; 11 bases fit TRBD1. Germline V gene sequence: CDR1 SNHLY, CDR2 FYNNEI. J gave up 2 bases and V 9 bases, and 4 bases lay outside the gene matches. This CDR3 region has 14 residues. The CDR3 DNA sequence: TGTGCCAGTGGTGGACAGGGGGCCACAGATACGCAGTATTTT. Translating gives CASGGQGATDTQYF.

The chain combines TRBV7-3 with TRBJ1-4; weak D call: TRBD1 (5 bases). Germline V gene lookup returns CDR1 SGHTA and CDR2 FQGTGA. The CDR3 has 15 amino acids. Deletions cut 1 base from V and 4 bases from J, with 10 bases between. CDR3 sequence reads: CASSLRGGLNEKLFF. The CDR3 DNA is TGTGCCAGCAGCTTAAGGGGGGGTCTTAATGAAAAACTGTTTTTT.